The clone carrying this T cell receptor (beta chain) appeared a few times. The antigen is unknown. This record comes from a study of CD8 T cells in ankylosing spondylitis. CDR3 length: 17 residues. Trimming stripped 4 bases from V and 0 bases from J, with 15 bases between. CDR1 KGHDR and CDR2 SFDVKD come from the germline V gene. MiXCR was run by TCRdb on the 5' RACE reads, yielding one entry per CDR3 protein. The table includes about 750,000 distinct CDR3 sequences, roughly 19% detected once. Study conclusions and caveats: In ankylosing spondylitis blood, a motif of 7 to 9 highly homologous TCR beta variants appeared characteristic. Matched ankylosing spondylitis synovial fluid reportedly contained a significantly enriched population of disease-linked clones.

Source material: blood, either unsorted or a sorted T cell fraction (not recorded which). The chain combines TRBV24-1 with TRBJ2-1; D is uncertain. This sequence originates from a male donor with ankylosing spondylitis. In DNA form, the CDR3 reads TGTGCCACCAGTGAGGCCGGGCCGCGTAGCTCCTACAATGAGCAGTTCTTC. It codes for CATSEAGPRSSYNEQFF.